This T cell receptor beta chain originates from a study of cytomegalovirus exposure and HLA in healthy donors. Study as a whole: Roughly 89 million unique TCR sequences came from HLA-typed donors in an early release.

A multiplex PCR was run with 60 Vbeta primers and 13 Jbeta primers. TCRdb's copy holds only in-frame clones and misses some; the assay was immunoSEQ multiplex PCR. The sample has roughly 140,000 clones, 84% seen once. Whole-study findings and limits: The study dropped some indistinguishable V segments, TRBV6-2 and TRBV6-3 among them. Follow-up analysis later connected one missense variant in DCLRE1C with trimming of TCR beta V- and J-genes. CMV serostatus alone was available as immune exposure information.

Per the germline V gene, CDR1 is KGHSH and CDR2 is LQKENI. The CDR3 is made up of 17 amino acids. With V trimmed by 5 bases and J by 8 bases, 16 bases remained unmatched. With respect to this clone: Its antigen remains unknown.

The sequence was obtained from a boy between 2 and 15 years old in good health and CMV-seronegative. The rearrangement links TRBV18 to TRBJ2-1; 9 bases are shared with TRBD2. Sample: PBMCs. The CDR3 sequence: CASSSARWRGGGYEQFF. Written as DNA, the CDR3 is TGTGCCAGCTCATCAGCCCGGTGGCGGGGGGGCGGATATGAGCAGTTCTTC.